The 22 T cell receptor beta chains reported below all come from one sample, sequenced in a study of cytomegalovirus exposure and HLA in healthy donors. It was with 60 Vbeta and 13 Jbeta primers that the PCR ran. Generated by immunoSEQ multiplex PCR, the TCRdb table keeps only in-frame clones and is missing some. The sample includes about 180,000 clones, over 75% of them seen just once. The sequencing input was PBMCs. Receptors were obtained from a woman aged 45-59 years in good health and CMV-seropositive.

CDR3 coding DNA: TGTGCCAGCAGCTTAGGACAGGGACCTCTCGAGCAGTTCTTC. This codes for CASSLGQGPLEQFF. V gene TRBV11-2 combines with J gene TRBJ2-1; 7 bases align to TRBD1. The trim removed 1 base at V and 10 bases at J, leaving 7 bases unmatched. Germline V gene data show CDR1 as SGHAT and CDR2 as FQNNGV. CDR3 size: 14 residues.

The rearrangement joins TRBV5-4 to TRBJ1-2; D gene uncertain. V shed 0 bases and J shed 6 bases, with 12 bases lying between them. The CDR3 has 14 residues. The germline V gene encodes CDR1 SGHNT and CDR2 YYREEE (reference sequence). The CDR3 DNA reads as TGTGCCAGCAGCTTGGGGGGAGAAATAGATGGCTACACCTTC. This codes for CASSLGGEIDGYTF.

The chain links TRBV6-5 to TRBJ1-2; possible D gene TRBD1, 6 bases. The V end lost 8 bases, the J end lost 6 bases, and 16 bases lay between the germline ends. CDR1 and CDR2 from the germline V gene are MNHEY and SVGAGI. The CDR3 runs 13 residues. In DNA form, the CDR3 reads TGTGCCAGCCCCAGACAGGCAAAAAATGGCTACACCTTC. Residues: CASPRQAKNGYTF.

This sequence joins TRBV11-2 and TRBJ2-7; TRBD1 is a possible D gene (6 bases). Per germline, CDR1 SGHAT and CDR2 FQNNGV. V lost 6 bases, J lost 0 bases, and 12 bases lay in between. The CDR3 runs to 14 residues. CDR3 amino acids: CASSRQGSSYEQYF. The CDR3 DNA sequence: TGTGCCAGCAGTCGCCAGGGGAGCTCCTACGAGCAGTACTTC.

The CDR3 sequence is CASSSPGFLYNEQFF. The CDR3 DNA follows: TGTGCCAGCAGCTCACCGGGATTCCTATACAATGAGCAGTTCTTC. The genes are TRBV7-2 and TRBJ2-1, with D possibly matching TRBD2 (5 bases). V dropped 4 bases and J dropped 4 bases, with 14 bases sitting between them. CDR1 SGHTA and CDR2 FQGNSA come from the germline V gene. This CDR3 is 15 amino acids long.

In its sample, this clone was seen a few times. The CDR3 DNA follows: TGTGCCAGCAGATCAGACCGGGATCGCGAAATTTACGAGCAGTACTTC. Residues: CASRSDRDREIYEQYF. The gene calls are TRBV7-3 and TRBJ2-7; D possibly corresponds to TRBD2 (5 bases). V was trimmed by 6 bases and J by 4 bases, leaving 22 bases between them. CDR1 and CDR2 (germline): SGHTA, FQGTGA. The CDR3 runs to 16 residues.

The chain's CDR3 is CATGTGGFESYNEQFF. The CDR3 DNA sequence: TGTGCCACCGGGACAGGGGGCTTTGAATCCTACAATGAGCAGTTCTTC. This chain links TRBV28 with TRBJ2-1; 12 bases map to TRBD1. The CDR3 loop spans 16 amino acids. J was trimmed by 1 base and V by 10 bases; bases with no gene match: 8. CDR1 is MDHEN and CDR2 is SYDVKM in the germline V gene.

The chain carries TRBV28 and TRBJ1-5; D possibly corresponds to TRBD1 (6 bases). Germline CDR1 reads MDHEN; CDR2 reads SYDVKM. The V end lost 8 bases, the J end lost 0 bases, and 14 bases lay between the germline ends. The CDR3 spans 15 residues. DNA of the CDR3: TGTGCCAGCGAAAGGGGGGGCTCTAGCAATCAGCCCCAGCATTTT. Its protein product is CASERGGSSNQPQHF. The complete variable domain, with remaining parts taken from reference TRBV28 and TRBJ1-5, reads DVKVTQSSRYLVKRTGEKVFLECVQDMDHENMFWYRQDPGLGLRLIYFSYDVKMKEKGDIPEGYSVSREKKERFSLILESASTNQTSMYLCASERGGSSNQPQHFGDGTRLSIL.

CDR3 in amino acids: CASSQEFVGTGGEKLFF. In nucleotides, the CDR3 is TGTGCCAGCAGCCAAGAGTTTGTCGGGACAGGGGGTGAAAAACTGTTTTTT. This chain links TRBV4-2 with TRBJ1-4, with 11 positions matching TRBD1. The germline CDR1 and CDR2 sequences are LGHNA and YNFKEQ. The CDR3 is made up of 17 amino acids. Trimming took 0 bases from V and 7 from J; bases not matched to a gene: 7.

This chain joins TRBV28 and TRBJ1-4; no clear D gene. This CDR3 is built from 14 residues. In germline, CDR1 is MDHEN, CDR2 SYDVKM. V was clipped by 6 bases and J by 4 bases, with 12 bases between them. The CDR3 region has the DNA TGTGCCAGCAGAGTTCAAGGGAGTAATGAAAAACTGTTTTTT. It translates to CASRVQGSNEKLFF.

CDR3: CASSQDRGGGYTF. The CDR3 region has the DNA TGTGCCAGCAGCCAGGACAGGGGAGGTGGCTACACCTTC. The rearrangement joins TRBV11-2 to TRBJ1-2, with 9 bases that match TRBD1. CDR1 is SGHAT and CDR2 is FQNNGV in the germline V gene. The length of the CDR3 is 13 residues. V shed 5 bases and J 7 bases; nucleotides not matched to a gene: 5.

The V and J genes are TRBV29-1 and TRBJ2-5; 8 nucleotides line up with TRBD1. CDR3 length: 14 amino acids. Germline V gene sequence: CDR1 SQVTM, CDR2 ANQGSEA. Trimming took 4 bases from V and 5 from J; bases not matched to a gene: 9. CDR3 sequence: CSVVLTGVGETQYF. The CDR3 coding sequence is TGCAGCGTTGTCCTGACAGGGGTGGGGGAGACCCAGTACTTC.

Here the CDR3 reads CASSLQGGELFF. The CDR3, as DNA: TGTGCCAGCAGTCTTCAGGGCGGGGAGCTGTTTTTT. The rearrangement joins TRBV27 to TRBJ2-2; weak D call: TRBD1 (5 bases). Germline CDR1 and CDR2: MNHEY and SMNVEV (reference sequence). CDR3 length equals 12 residues. V was shortened by 5 bases and J by 7 bases, with 8 bases between the two germline ends.

V usage is TRBV6-1 and J usage is TRBJ1-2; tentative D call: TRBD1 (6 bases). V was cut by 1 base and J by 8 bases, with 14 bases left in between. Germline CDR1 MNHNS, CDR2 SASEGT. The CDR3 consists of 14 residues. CDR3 coding DNA: TGTGCCAGCAGTGAAGGAACAGGGCTGGGCGGCTACACCTTC. Amino acid sequence: CASSEGTGLGGYTF.

This chain links TRBV4-3 with TRBJ2-2; TRBD1 matches 10 bases. This CDR3 spans 17 amino acids. Germline CDR1 and CDR2: LGHNA and YSLEER. V was clipped by 2 bases and J by 7 bases; unmatched bases: 10. The CDR3 DNA sequence: TGCGCCAGCAGCCAAAGCTCCGGGACAGGGGTGTTCGGGGAGCTGTTTTTT. The encoded protein is CASSQSSGTGVFGELFF.

The chain carries TRBV28 and TRBJ2-7; D is unclear. V lost 4 bases, J lost 0 bases, and 19 bases lay in between. Germline V CDR1 and CDR2: MDHEN, SYDVKM. This CDR3 region has 17 residues. CDR3 residues: CASSSLMTQTSSYEQYF. Written as DNA, the CDR3 is TGTGCCAGCAGTTCCCTAATGACGCAGACTTCCTCCTACGAGCAGTACTTC.

This chain links TRBV4-2 with TRBJ1-1, with D perhaps TRBD1 (6 bases). The ends were cut back, 1 base at V and 0 bases at J, with 12 bases in the middle. The CDR3 covers 16 residues. CDR1 is LGHNA and CDR2 is YNFKEQ in the germline V gene. The CDR3 DNA sequence: TGTGCCAGCAGCCAAGGTGGGACAAGATTGAACACTGAAGCTTTCTTT. It yields the protein CASSQGGTRLNTEAFF.

This clone is a singleton in its sample. The chain couples TRBV18 to TRBJ1-5, with D possibly TRBD1 on 6 matching bases. The ends were cut back, 9 bases at V and 2 bases at J, with 11 bases in the middle. Germline CDR1 is KGHSH and CDR2 is LQKENI. There are 13 residues in the CDR3. In DNA, the CDR3 is TGTGCCAGTTCCGAGGGGGGCAATCAGCCCCAGCATTTT. Protein: CASSEGGNQPQHF.

The chain combines TRBV28 with TRBJ2-7, with 8 bases aligning to TRBD1. This CDR3 region has 13 residues. Germline CDR1 reads MDHEN; CDR2 reads SYDVKM. V gave up 4 bases and J gave up 5 bases; unmatched junction bases: 4. For the CDR3, the DNA is TGTGCCAGCAGTTCGGCAGGGGGCAACGAGCAGTACTTC. It encodes CASSSAGGNEQYF.

J is TRBJ2-2 and V is TRBV6-5; 7 nucleotides match TRBD1. The ends lost 6 bases at V and 1 base at J; junction bases unmatched: 2. Per germline, CDR1 MNHEY and CDR2 SVGAGI. The length of the CDR3 is 14 residues. Here the CDR3 DNA reads TGTGCCAGCAGGCGACAGGGGAACACCGGGGAGCTGTTTTTT. It encodes CASRRQGNTGELFF.

The sample holds a few counts of this clone. This chain uses TRBV5-6 with TRBJ2-5; no definite D call. V was trimmed by 1 base and J by 5 bases, leaving 3 bases between them. The CDR3 runs 11 residues. Germline values: CDR1 SGHDT, CDR2 YYEEEE. CDR3 in amino acids: CASSLRETQYF. For the CDR3, the DNA is TGTGCCAGCAGCTTGCGGGAGACCCAGTACTTC.

The chain carries TRBV9 and TRBJ2-5; TRBD2 agrees at 7 bases. CDR3 length: 17 amino acids. The junction had 12 bases not matched to a gene; V was cut back by 4 bases and J by 0 bases. CDR1 is SGDLS and CDR2 is YYNGEE in the germline V gene. The CDR3, as DNA: TGTGCCAGCAGCCCCGGGGTGGGGGGGGGACACCAAGAGACCCAGTACTTC. Translated, it gives CASSPGVGGGHQETQYF. The entire variable domain, with the rest obtained from reference TRBV9 and TRBJ2-5, is as follows: DSGVTQTPKHLITATGQRVTLRCSPRSGDLSVYWYQQSLDQGLQFLIQYYNGEERAKGNILERFSAQQFPDLHSELNLSSLELGDSALYFCASSPGVGGGHQETQYFGPGTRLLVL.